This T cell receptor beta chain was sequenced during a study of cytomegalovirus exposure and HLA in healthy donors. Study findings and constraints: In an earlier analysis, in some 540 donors, most V segments appeared productive either ~87% or ~30% of the time. Based on reports, TCR beta sequences accurately predicted HLA-A and HLA-B alleles for most subjects.

A word on this clone: Its antigen remains unidentified.

Germline CDR1 and CDR2: ENHRY and SYGVKD. There are 16 residues in the CDR3. The V gene end was trimmed by 6 bases and the J gene end by 8 bases; junction bases not matched to a gene: 15. The PCR ran on 60 Vbeta and 13 Jbeta primers. TCRdb's table, derived via immunoSEQ multiplex PCR, lists solely in-frame clones and lacks some. Seen here are more than 70,000 clones, about three quarters observed once, and the top ten hold under 3%. The origin of this receptor is a man over 45 in good health and CMV-seropositive. The J gene is TRBJ2-1, the V gene TRBV10-3; 8 bases are shared with TRBD2. Sequenced sample: PBMCs. In DNA form, the CDR3 reads TGTGCCATCAGGGACAGCGGGAGTCGCGGATACGATGAGCAGTTCTTC. It translates to CAIRDSGSRGYDEQFF.